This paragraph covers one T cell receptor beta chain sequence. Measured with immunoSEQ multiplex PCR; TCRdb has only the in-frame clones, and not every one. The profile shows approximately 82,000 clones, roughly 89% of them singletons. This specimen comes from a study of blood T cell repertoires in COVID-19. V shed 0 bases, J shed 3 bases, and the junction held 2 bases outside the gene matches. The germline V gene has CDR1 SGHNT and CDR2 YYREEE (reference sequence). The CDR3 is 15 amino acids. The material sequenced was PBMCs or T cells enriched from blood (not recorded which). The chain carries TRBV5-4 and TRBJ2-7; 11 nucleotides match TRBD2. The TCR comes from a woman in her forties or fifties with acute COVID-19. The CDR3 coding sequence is TGTGCCAGCAGCTTGGGAACTAGCGGGAGCTACGAGCAGTACTTC. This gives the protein CASSLGTSGSYEQYF.